What follows are 18 T cell receptor beta chains derived from one specimen sequenced in a study of Graves' ophthalmopathy and Graves' hyperthyroidism. The authors amplified TCR beta CDR3 regions from RNA transcripts. Second-round multiplex PCR came after first-round RT-PCR with HTBI primers. TCRdb redid the calling of the multiplex PCR reads with MiXCR, one entry per CDR3 protein. This repertoire shows under 250,000 distinct CDR3 sequences, about a fifth found once; its top ten account for around 40%. Sequencing was performed on peripheral blood. The receptor set was obtained from a woman in her forties or fifties with Graves' ophthalmopathy.

This clonotype was found once. One end of the junction fails to match germline, which may point to a read error. The chain carries TRBV6-1 and TRBJ1-1; D is unresolved. Germline V gene sequence: CDR1 MNHNS, CDR2 SASEGT. This CDR3 comprises 12 residues. The CDR3 DNA sequence: TGTGCCAGCAGTGATTCAGTGAGGAGAGCTTACTTT. It translates to CASSDSVRRAYF.

This rearrangement joins TRBV11-2 to TRBJ1-2, with D perhaps matching TRBD1 (5 bases). Germline CDR1 is SGHAT and CDR2 is FQNNGV. Trimming took off 0 bases at V and 7 bases at J, with 18 bases between the two ends. This CDR3 comprises 16 residues. In DNA, the CDR3 is TGTGCCAGCAGCTTAGACAGGACACCCTCCGGGGGTGGCTACACCTTC. It yields the protein CASSLDRTPSGGGYTF.

This clonotype was found many times. The chain carries TRBV20-1 and TRBJ2-5; 9 bases line up with TRBD2. Trimming took 0 bases from V and 5 from J; bases not matched to a gene: 7. Germline V gives CDR1 DFQATT, CDR2 SNEGSKA (reference sequence). The CDR3 covers 15 residues. Written as DNA, the CDR3 is TGCAGTGCTAGAGACCCTTCTAGCGGGACGGAGACCCAGTACTTC. Translated, it gives CSARDPSSGTETQYF.

This clonotype has a count of ten or more. The CDR3 DNA reads TGTGCCAGCAGGCAAAGCACAGATACGCAGTATTTT. Amino acids: CASRQSTDTQYF. The chain links TRBV12-3 or TRBV12-4 to TRBJ2-3; D uncertain. The CDR3 extends over 12 amino acids. Trimming took off 6 bases at V and 0 bases at J, with 4 bases between the two ends.

V is TRBV6-1 and J is TRBJ2-7; 8 nucleotides agree with TRBD2. J was trimmed by 0 bases and V by 3 bases; bases with no gene match: 7. CDR3 size: 16 residues. Germline V gene data show CDR1 as MNHNS and CDR2 as SASEGT. CDR3 residues: CASSETRSGSSYEQYF. CDR3 nucleotide sequence: TGTGCCAGCAGTGAGACGAGGAGCGGGAGCTCCTACGAGCAGTACTTC.

This clonotype was found many times. This chain links TRBV9 with TRBJ2-7; TRBD2 is a possible D gene (5 bases). V shed 0 bases and J shed 6 bases, with 13 bases lying between them. The germline gives CDR1 SGDLS, CDR2 YYNGEE. CDR3 size: 14 residues. The DNA of the CDR3 is TGTGCCAGCAGCGTAGTTAGGGATGGAGGCGAGCAGTACTTC. It specifies CASSVVRDGGEQYF.

Many counts were recorded for this clonotype. This sequence joins TRBV7-9 and TRBJ1-1; D is unclear. CDR3 length equals 10 residues. The V gene lost 5 bases and the J gene lost 5 bases, with 3 bases spanning the gap. Looked up from germline, CDR1 is SEHNR and CDR2 is FQNEAQ (reference sequence). The CDR3 protein is CASSATEAFF. The CDR3, as DNA: TGTGCCAGCAGCGCTACTGAAGCTTTCTTT.

This chain joins TRBV30 and TRBJ2-2; D remains ambiguous. The germline CDR1 and CDR2 sequences are GTSNPN and SVGIG (reference sequence). Deletions cut 0 bases from V and 5 bases from J, with 19 bases between. The CDR3 loop spans 17 amino acids. CDR3 nucleotides: TGTGCCTGGAGTGTACTTCTTGCGGCGAAAGGGACCGGGGAGCTGTTTTTT. Protein product: CAWSVLLAAKGTGELFF.

This clonotype has a count of ten or more. The rearrangement links TRBV19 to TRBJ1-2, with D perhaps TRBD1 (6 bases). The CDR3 extends over 15 amino acids. Deletions cut 5 bases from V and 3 bases from J, with 16 bases between. In germline, CDR1 is LNHDA, CDR2 SQIVND (reference sequence). CDR3 DNA: TGTGCCAGTAGTTCCCCGGCGGGGGGCGACTATGGCTACACCTTC. Protein sequence: CASSSPAGGDYGYTF.

This clonotype came up many times. This rearrangement joins TRBV6-5 to TRBJ2-5; weak D call: TRBD2 (6 bases). The germline V gene has CDR1 MNHEY and CDR2 SVGAGI. The CDR3 has 13 amino acids. V was clipped by 6 bases and J by 7 bases, with 15 bases between them. The DNA for the CDR3 is TGTGCCAGCAGAAAAACTGGAGCGGGGACCCAGTACTTC. It yields the protein CASRKTGAGTQYF.

There are many counts of this clonotype. The chain is built from TRBV4-1 and TRBJ1-2, with 10 bases aligning to TRBD1. Germline CDR1 reads MGHRA; CDR2 reads YSYEKL. The J segment lost 2 bases and the V segment lost 2 bases, leaving 8 bases of the junction unmatched. This CDR3 comprises 17 residues. The CDR3 nucleotides are TGCGCCAGCAGCCAAAGACAGGGGGCATACTTAAACTATGGCTACACCTTC. Translation gives CASSQRQGAYLNYGYTF.

This clonotype was counted once. V usage is TRBV2 and J usage is TRBJ2-5, with 10 bases identical to TRBD2. This CDR3 is built from 15 residues. From germline, CDR1 is SNHLY and CDR2 FYNNEI. V was pared by 5 bases and J by 7 bases, with 10 bases of the junction left unmatched. The CDR3 reads CASSPRTSGQGTQYF. The CDR3 region has the DNA TGTGCCAGCAGTCCAAGGACTAGCGGACAGGGGACCCAGTACTTC.

Comments on this clonotype: At one boundary the junction diverges from the germline segment, which might be a read error. This chain uses TRBV5-1 with TRBJ1-5; D is uncertain. CDR1 and CDR2 from the germline V gene are SGHRS and YFSETQ. The CDR3 spans 14 residues. The CDR3 DNA sequence: TGCGCCAGCAGCTTGGTGTATAGCAATCAGCCCCAGCCTTTT. It yields the protein CASSLVYSNQPQPF.

This clonotype was observed at least ten times. The genes are TRBV27 and TRBJ1-1, with TRBD1 matching over 9 bases. J lost 10 bases, V lost 4 bases, and 13 bases had no gene match. The CDR3 covers 15 residues. CDR1 and CDR2 from the germline V gene are MNHEY and SMNVEV (reference sequence). The CDR3 DNA sequence: TGTGCCAGCAGTTCTACGGGGACAGGGAAGGAGGTAGCTTTCTTT. As protein: CASSSTGTGKEVAFF.

A remark on this clonotype: A much larger clone lies one base from this, so it may be a read error. The chain carries TRBV3-1 and TRBJ1-2; D remains ambiguous. The CDR3 has 14 amino acids. Germline V gene data show CDR1 as LGHDT and CDR2 as YNNKEL (reference sequence). CDR3 sequence: CASSQGRSNYGYTF. The CDR3 nucleotides read TGTGCCAGCAGTCAAGGACGGTCTAACTATGGCTACACCTTC.

This clonotype was seen repeatedly, ten times or more. This sequence joins TRBV25-1 and TRBJ1-2, with 9 nucleotides matching TRBD1. V shed 6 bases and J 5 bases; nucleotides not matched to a gene: 7. CDR3 size: 14 residues. Germline V lookup: CDR1 MGHDK, CDR2 SYGVNS. The chain's CDR3 is CASSGGQGVYGYTF. CDR3 nucleotides: TGTGCCAGCAGCGGGGGACAGGGTGTATATGGCTACACCTTC.

As for this clonotype: This sequence may be a read error, since a much larger clone differs from it by one base. The V call is TRBV19, the J call TRBJ2-7; 10 nucleotides line up with TRBD1. The length of the CDR3 is 15 residues. The germline gives CDR1 LNHDA, CDR2 SQIVND (reference sequence). The CDR3 sequence is CVSSPRDRGTYEQYF. The CDR3 DNA reads TGTGTCAGTAGTCCGCGGGACAGGGGCACCTACGAGCAGTACTTC.

This clonotype was counted at least ten times. The chain is built from TRBV28 and TRBJ2-2, with TRBD2 as a possible D gene (6 bases). V was shortened by 4 bases and J by 0 bases, with 9 bases between the two germline ends. The CDR3 has 15 residues. Germline CDR1 MDHEN, CDR2 SYDVKM. The CDR3: CASSWGTSNTGELFF. As DNA, the CDR3 is TGTGCCAGCAGTTGGGGGACTTCGAACACCGGGGAGCTGTTTTTT. The whole variable domain, filled in from reference TRBV28 and TRBJ2-2, reads DVKVTQSSRYLVKRTGEKVFLECVQDMDHENMFWYRQDPGLGLRLIYFSYDVKMKEKGDIPEGYSVSREKKERFSLILESASTNQTSMYLCASSWGTSNTGELFFGEGSRLTVL.